Listed below are T cell receptor beta chains from one sample, sequenced in a study of CD8 T cells in Susac syndrome. TCRdb reanalysed the immunoSEQ multiplex PCR reads using MiXCR and keeps one entry per CDR3 protein. This sample has 100,000 to 150,000 distinct CDR3 sequences; around 94% occur once, and the top ten carry around 0.21%. The sequencing sample was made of CD8+ T cells from PBMCs. The source of these receptors is a human donor with Susac syndrome. The CDR3 runs from the conserved cysteine through the conserved F or W. D genes are given only for firm matches. Expanded clones get a size class; other rows say once, few or many, or leave the size out.

CASSLNMDRVNSPLHF	TGCGCCAGCAGCTTGAACATGGACAGGGTAAATTCACCCCTCCACTTT	TRBJ1-6	.	TRBV5-1	TRBD1
CASTHLAGPYEQYF	TGTGCCAGCACCCACCTAGCGGGACCCTACGAGCAGTACTTC	TRBJ2-7	.	TRBV6-2/TRBV6-3	TRBD2
CASSQGREGPNEQFF	TGTGCCAGCAGCCAAGGACGGGAGGGACCCAATGAGCAGTTCTTC	TRBJ2-1	.	TRBV3-1	TRBD2
CASSSPGGNEQFF	TGTGCCAGCAGCTCCCCAGGGGGCAATGAGCAGTTCTTC	TRBJ2-1	few	TRBV9	TRBD1
CASSGQEATNEKLFF	TGTGCCAGCAGTGGACAGGAGGCAACTAATGAAAAACTGTTTTTT	TRBJ1-4	.	TRBV28	TRBD1
CAWSAGQGEAFF	TGTGCCTGGAGTGCGGGACAGGGGGAGGCTTTCTTT	TRBJ1-1	.	TRBV30	TRBD1
CASSPEEYEQYF	TGTGCCAGCTCACCGGAGGAATACGAGCAGTACTTC	TRBJ2-7	.	TRBV18	.
CATSRDRAGSDSPLHF	TGTGCCACCAGCAGAGATCGGGCGGGGAGCGATTCACCCCTCCACTTT	TRBJ1-6	.	TRBV15	.
CASSGKGLSTDTQYF	TGTGCCAGTTCTGGGAAGGGACTGAGCACAGATACGCAGTATTTT	TRBJ2-3	.	TRBV28	.
CASSFGRLGVDEQFF	TGTGCCAGCAGTTTTGGTCGACTAGGGGTCGATGAGCAGTTCTTC	TRBJ2-1	.	TRBV12-3/TRBV12-4	.
CASSYPVTGHFNTGELFF	TGTGCCAGCAGTTACCCCGTCACGGGACACTTCAACACCGGGGAGCTGTTTTTT	TRBJ2-2	.	TRBV6-5	.
CASSYGLAPDLSGANVLTF	TGTGCCAGCAGTTATGGGTTAGCGCCAGATCTCTCTGGGGCCAACGTCCTGACTTTC	TRBJ2-6	.	TRBV6-5	.
CASSQVGGEDTQYF	TGCGCCAGCAGCCAAGTGGGGGGGGAAGATACGCAGTATTTT	TRBJ2-3	.	TRBV4-3	TRBD2
CASSQVAGLIPGANVLTF	TGCGCCAGCAGCCAAGTGGCGGGGCTCATTCCGGGGGCCAACGTCCTGACTTTC	TRBJ2-6	.	TRBV4-3	.
CASSFRDRERETQYF	TGCGCCAGCAGCTTCCGGGACAGGGAACGGGAGACCCAGTACTTC	TRBJ2-5	.	TRBV5-1	TRBD1
CASSSTWTPLGLFF	TGTGCCAGCAGTTCGACCTGGACACCCCTAGGACTGTTTTTT	TRBJ1-4	.	TRBV28	.
CASSLEVQNPYGYTF	TGCGCCAGCAGCTTGGAAGTACAGAACCCCTATGGCTACACCTTC	TRBJ1-2	.	TRBV5-1	.
CASSLSRSGGDYEQYF	TGTGCCAGCAGTTTGTCCCGGAGCGGGGGAGACTACGAGCAGTACTTC	TRBJ2-7	.	TRBV7-9	TRBD2
CATSRATHNEQFF	TGTGCCACCAGCAGAGCCACCCACAATGAGCAGTTCTTC	TRBJ2-1	.	TRBV15	.
CAWTPGRTDTQYF	TGTGCCTGGACCCCGGGTCGCACAGATACGCAGTATTTT	TRBJ2-3	.	TRBV30	.
CASREGRLTGELFF	TGTGCCAGCAGGGAGGGAAGGTTAACCGGGGAGCTGTTTTTT	TRBJ2-2	.	TRBV2	.
CASSLLGVAEQYF	TGTGCCAGCAGCCTGTTGGGGGTCGCCGAGCAGTACTTC	TRBJ2-7	.	TRBV14	.
CAWGDGRTTEAFF	TGTGCCTGGGGGGACGGTCGTACGACTGAAGCTTTCTTT	TRBJ1-1	.	TRBV30	.
CSARRAYYNEQFF	TGCAGCGCTCGCCGGGCATACTACAATGAGCAGTTCTTC	TRBJ2-1	.	TRBV20-1	.
CASSLDRIQETQYF	TGTGCCAGCAGCCTAGACAGAATACAAGAGACCCAGTACTTC	TRBJ2-5	once	TRBV7-6	.
CSARVPNTGELFF	TGCAGTGCTAGGGTACCGAACACCGGGGAGCTGTTTTTT	TRBJ2-2	.	TRBV20-1	.
CSVRTGAYEQYF	TGCAGCGTCCGGACAGGGGCCTACGAGCAGTACTTC	TRBJ2-7	.	TRBV29-1	TRBD1
CAWSAWSTDTQYF	TGTGCCTGGAGTGCATGGAGCACAGATACGCAGTATTTT	TRBJ2-3	once	TRBV30	.
CASSFSSANEQFF	TGTGCCAGCAGCTTTTCCAGCGCGAATGAGCAGTTCTTC	TRBJ2-1	.	TRBV7-2	.
CASSLVASTGELFF	TGTGCCAGCAGCTTAGTAGCATCCACCGGGGAGCTGTTTTTT	TRBJ2-2	.	TRBV7-9	.
CASSLGRVVYGYTF	TGCGCCAGCAGCTTGGGCAGGGTAGTCTATGGCTACACCTTC	TRBJ1-2	.	TRBV5-1	.
CASGLEQGRYSEAFF	TGTGCTAGTGGTTTGGAGCAGGGACGGTACTCTGAAGCTTTCTTT	TRBJ1-1	.	TRBV12-5	.
CASSLGAGYYNEQFF	TGTGCCAGCAGTCTTGGAGCTGGGTACTACAATGAGCAGTTCTTC	TRBJ2-1	.	TRBV6-2/TRBV6-3	.
CASSHDKGARKNTEAFF	TGCGCCAGCAGCCATGACAAGGGTGCCAGGAAGAACACTGAAGCTTTCTTT	TRBJ1-1	.	TRBV4-1	.
CASSPGRGDQPQHF	TGTGCCAGCAGTCCTGGAAGGGGCGATCAGCCCCAGCATTTT	TRBJ1-5	.	TRBV6-5	.
CASSPGQGNSPLHF	TGTGCCAGCAGCCCGGGACAGGGTAATTCACCCCTCCACTTT	TRBJ1-6	few	TRBV9	TRBD1
CASSYGGEADTQYF	TGTGCCAGCAGTTATGGGGGGGAGGCAGATACGCAGTATTTT	TRBJ2-3	.	TRBV6-2/TRBV6-3	TRBD2
CASSDWAPIGSGANVLTF	TGTGCCAGCAGTGATTGGGCCCCGATCGGCTCTGGGGCCAACGTCCTGACTTTC	TRBJ2-6	.	TRBV2	.
CASSVIPYGGGLHPEQYF	TGTGCCAGCAGCGTAATACCCTACGGGGGAGGGCTTCACCCCGAGCAGTACTTC	TRBJ2-7	.	TRBV9	TRBD2
CAWSGSSNQPQHF	TGTGCCTGGAGTGGATCAAGCAATCAGCCCCAGCATTTT	TRBJ1-5	.	TRBV30	.
CASSLDRGQPQHF	TGTGCCAGCAGCTTGGACAGGGGTCAGCCCCAGCATTTT	TRBJ1-5	once	TRBV7-3	TRBD1